The 10 T cell receptor beta chains presented below share a single source sample, sequenced in a study of blood T cell repertoires in COVID-19 (dated by TCRdb to the early 2020s). Library preparation was by the immunoSEQ multiplex PCR assay. This immuneACCESS table, as held by TCRdb, lists in-frame sequences with V and J called but not all clones. Of the missing ones, under half trace to an unresolved V gene in checked studies; the others have no known cause. The sample data list 250,000 to 300,000 clones, and around 86% of these were observed just once. Jointly, the top ten make up 1.5% to 2% of the sample. Sequencing used PBMCs or T cells enriched from blood (not recorded which). The receptors originated from a woman aged 40 to 50 who had recovered from COVID-19.

This clone was detected once. The chain links TRBV19 to TRBJ1-6, with TRBD1 matching 7 bases. There are 13 residues in the CDR3. Germline CDR1 is LNHDA and CDR2 is SQIVND (reference sequence). Trimming at V came to 10 bases and at J to 4 bases, leaving 4 bases not matched to a gene. CDR3 DNA sequence: TGTGCCACCTCCAGGGGGTATAATTCACCCCTCCACTTT. This translates into CATSRGYNSPLHF. Drawing the rest from reference TRBV19 and TRBJ1-6, the complete variable domain is DGGITQSPKYLFRKEGQNVTLSCEQNLNHDAMYWYRQDPGQGLRLIYYSQIVNDFQKGDIAEGYSVSREKKESFPLTVTSAQKNPTAFYLCATSRGYNSPLHFGNGTRLTVT.

The V gene is TRBV9, the J gene TRBJ1-4, with D possibly matching TRBD1 (5 bases). Germline V gene lookup returns CDR1 SGDLS and CDR2 YYNGEE. Trimming cost V 1 base and J 6 bases, with 19 bases left between them. This CDR3 has 17 residues. The CDR3 loop reads CASSVSHKGPSDEKLFF. CDR3 nucleotide sequence: TGTGCCAGCAGCGTAAGTCATAAGGGGCCTTCGGATGAAAAACTGTTTTTT.

The rearrangement uses TRBV9 and TRBJ2-7; D is perhaps TRBD2 (5 bases). The V end lost 4 bases, the J end lost 6 bases, and 20 bases lay between the germline ends. The germline CDR1 and CDR2 sequences are SGDLS and YYNGEE. This CDR3 has 15 residues. The CDR3 spells CASSPRTGLGSEQYF. The DNA for the CDR3 is TGTGCCAGCAGCCCCCGCACCGGGCTAGGGAGCGAGCAGTACTTC.

The chain employs TRBV3-1 (or the pseudogene TRBV3-2) and TRBJ2-7; D perhaps matches TRBD2 (6 bases). Germline V lookup: CDR1 LGHDT, CDR2 YNNKEL (reference sequence). This CDR3 has 14 residues. V was cut by 1 base and J by 1 base, with 8 bases left in between. CDR3 amino acids: CASSQGLESYEQYF. The CDR3 bases are TGTGCCAGCAGCCAAGGACTAGAATCCTACGAGCAGTACTTC.

This rearrangement joins TRBV6-5 to TRBJ1-1; no firm D call. The CDR3 is 13 residues long. Germline lookup yields CDR1 MNHEY and CDR2 SVGAGI. V was clipped by 0 bases and J by 5 bases, with 7 bases between them. The CDR3 sequence: CASSYSKETEAFF. The CDR3, as DNA: TGTGCCAGCAGTTACTCGAAGGAGACTGAAGCTTTCTTT.

V is TRBV4-2 and J is TRBJ2-1; D might be TRBD2 (5 bases). The CDR3 consists of 17 residues. Germline CDR1 and CDR2: LGHNA and YNFKEQ. V was shortened by 0 bases and J by 4 bases, with 16 bases between the two germline ends. In nucleotides, the CDR3 is TGTGCCAGCAGCCAAGAGAACATGCGGGCCTTTTACAATGAGCAGTTCTTC. Translating it yields CASSQENMRAFYNEQFF.

V is TRBV19 and J is TRBJ2-5, with TRBD1 as a possible D gene (6 bases). Germline V gives CDR1 LNHDA, CDR2 SQIVND (reference sequence). V gave up 5 bases and J gave up 4 bases, with 14 bases separating them. The CDR3 sequence is 14 residues long. As DNA, the CDR3 is TGTGCCAGTAGTGCATACAGGGTCGGAGAGACCCAGTACTTC. Its protein is CASSAYRVGETQYF.

This chain links TRBV29-1 with TRBJ2-2; tentative D call: TRBD2 (5 bases). Trimming took 3 bases from V and 3 from J, leaving 23 bases between them. The CDR3 loop spans 18 amino acids. CDR1 SQVTM and CDR2 ANQGSEA come from the germline V gene. CDR3 coding DNA: TGCAGCGTTGACTCCGGGCCTCAATTCAGCGGCGACACCGGGGAGCTGTTTTTT. Translation: CSVDSGPQFSGDTGELFF.

This chain connects TRBV18 to TRBJ1-1; D unclear. Germline CDR1 is KGHSH and CDR2 is LQKENI. Trimming shortened V by 6 bases and J by 3 bases, and 14 bases separated the two germline ends. There are 14 residues in the CDR3. The CDR3 nucleotides are TGTGCCAGCTCCCAAAGCTCGGTGGACACTGAAGCTTTCTTT. It translates to CASSQSSVDTEAFF.

V gene TRBV19 combines with J gene TRBJ1-4, with D tentatively TRBD1 (6 bases). Germline loops: CDR1 LNHDA, CDR2 SQIVND (reference sequence). CDR3 length equals 17 residues. The V and J ends lost 3 bases and 0 bases respectively, with 14 bases between them. The CDR3 protein is CASSIYRDTTTNEKLFF. CDR3 bases: TGTGCCAGTAGTATTTACCGGGACACAACAACTAATGAAAAACTGTTTTTT.